The source of this TCR beta chain is a study of shared clonotypes between healthy human individuals (dated by TCRdb to about 2020). A note on the overall study: A couple of women and a few men aged 18 to 49 years were included in the cohort. For each donor, three plates each were used for CD4 naive and CD4 memory, two plates were used for CD8 naive, and one plate was used for CD8 memory. Blood TCR repertoires of about 5 healthy adults were deeply sequenced to estimate repertoire size and the extent of clonotype sharing between individuals. Different laboratories and diverse techniques were used to prepare libraries and sequence TCR repertoires, to increase sequencing depth and limit assay-specific biases. Per donor, leukapheresis produced somewhere between about 0.94 and 9.5 billion PBMCs.

Comments on this clone: Its antigen is not yet known. No quality values exist for individual bases; no much larger clone is one base distant.

Cut back by 4 bases and 7 bases, the V and J ends lie 17 bases apart. Reading the germline V gene gives CDR1 MGHRA and CDR2 YSYEKL. The CDR3, cysteine through phenylalanine, is 15 amino acids long. CDR3 DNA is the only sequence kept; it has 45 bases, read in frame from the first base. What the authors observed across the whole study: Naive subsets generally had larger estimated clonotype richness than memory subsets did. Rarefaction of sorted-subset datasets indicated incomplete sequencing despite the large sequencing depth. Pairwise subsampling led to the expectation that sequencing depth would affect the degree of clonotype sharing among donors. Sampling was limited to blood, and TCR repertoires in tissue likely differ from TCR repertoires in blood. Because the study included only a small number of donors, the genetic and exposure-history diversity represented was limited. Across several donors, roughly 5% of naive CD4, roughly 3.3% of naive CD8, around 2.5% of memory CD4, and about 0.4% of memory CD8 clonotypes were shared. Higher generation probabilities were observed for clonotypes shared by all four sorted-subset donors than for non-shared clonotypes.

Using the deep immunoSEQ assay, TCR CDR3 regions were amplified from genomic DNA by multiplex PCR. Extracted genomic DNA from each cell subset was distributed evenly across all wells of several immunoSEQ 96-well plates, and each plate was treated as a replicate. For sorted subsets, each replicate PCR was loaded with about 0.2 ug genomic DNA, equivalent to 25,000 to 35,000 T cell genomes. Purified libraries were quantified with a Qubit 3.0 fluorometer, sized on a Bioanalyzer 2100, and re-quantified with the KAPA Library Quantification kit. Every immunoSEQ 96-well plate was sequenced on a dedicated single-read 150-cycle Illumina NextSeq 550 flow cell. The study's processing was this. The immunoSEQ output contained only junctional sequences without quality scores, so filtering could not match that applied to full-length reads. Sequences were annotated with PyIR, a Python wrapper for IgBLAST v1.9, and V/J genes and CDR3 were assigned using IMGT germline references. Reads with weak V/J assignments (E-value above 1e-6), missing CDR3, stop codons, out-of-frame junctions, or ambiguous translated residues were removed. V3J clonotypes were defined as sequences sharing an identical inferred V gene, J gene, and CDR3 amino acid sequence. Percentage overlap between repertoires was calculated by dividing the number of shared unique clonotypes by the size of the smaller repertoire. Repertoire richness was assessed with RTK rarefaction, the Chao1 estimator, and Recon v2.1 estimates of unobserved clonotypes. Generation probabilities were computed with OLGA for all TCRbeta clonotypes obtained by the gDNA method from several donors. TCRdb provides this immuneACCESS table in a form limited to in-frame rearrangements. Some clones are lacking; in checked studies, under half of them reflect an unresolved V gene, and why the rest are absent is not known. The D gene and trimming were derived from the DNA, and the V and J assignments and clone size from that table. The sample table holds over 2 million clones, of which around 93% were seen once. Approximately 0.4% of the sample goes to the ten largest clones.

Donors were healthy HIV-negative adults with no recently reported acute infections or vaccinations. Only Caucasian adults living in Nashville, Tennessee, USA were represented among the donors. CD4+ T cells were enriched by magnetic negative selection; naive cells were then positively selected on CD45RA, and the negative fraction formed the memory subset. Blood was obtained by leukapheresis, after which PBMCs were separated by Ficoll-Histopaque density gradient centrifugation and cryopreserved in liquid nitrogen vapor phase. Purity and quantity of every magnetically sorted T cell population were checked by analytical flow cytometry. From each sorted fraction, genomic DNA was isolated and quantified by UV absorbance on a Nanodrop 2000c.

Sequencing was done on a sample of naive CD4+ T cells from PBMCs. Explained via the paper, the cell subset or site label denotes: CD45RA+ positively selected. This sequence originates from a man between 18 and 29 years old in good health. Some clones in this sample may be carry-over from other donors' samples. The V gene is TRBV4-1 and the J gene is TRBJ1-5; TRBD1 is a weak D gene call, 5 bases matching. Here is the DNA: TGCGCCAGCAGCCTCACACTAGTCGGGGGACAGCCCCAGCATTTT. This translates into CASSLTLVGGQPQHF.